The sequence of this T cell receptor (beta chain) was determined in a study of OX40 agonist ivuxolimab in advanced cancers. Study as a whole: An anti-OX40 (CD134) antibody with agonistic activity, ivuxolimab, was administered to patients. General study points: CD4+ and CD8+ T cells in blood underwent clonal expansion by week 6 at 0.1 to 3.0 mg/kg. Low normalized T-cell clonal expansion also characterized some of the nonresponders.

In its sample, this clone was seen a few times. Its antigen remains unidentified. TCRdb's copy holds only in-frame clones and misses some; the assay was immunoSEQ multiplex PCR. The sample yields fewer than 85,000 clones, 85% seen once. CDR3 length: 15 residues. In germline, CDR1 is MNHNS, CDR2 SASEGT. V dropped 4 bases and J dropped 3; count of bases not matched to a gene: 9. The chain combines TRBV6-1 with TRBJ2-7; 7 nucleotides align to TRBD1. The sample in question was CD4+ or CD8+ T cells sorted from blood, obtained in a trial of the OX40 agonist ivuxolimab. This TCR came from an adult with an advanced solid tumor such as melanoma, head and neck, liver or kidney cancer. Written as DNA, the CDR3 is TGTGCCAGCAGTGGGACCGACAGGGCCCTCTACGAGCAGTACTTC. It yields the protein CASSGTDRALYEQYF.